Listed below are T cell receptor beta chains from one sample, sequenced in a study of T-cell reconstitution after alpha-beta-depleted transplantation in children. MiXCR, applied by TCRdb to the PCR reads, yields one record per CDR3 protein. The profile shows about 400,000 distinct CDR3 sequences, around 21% of them singletons. Sequences were derived from PBMCs from the stem cell graft donor, sampled from the stem cell graft. The receptors shown here come from a human donor who donated a stem cell graft to a child with acute myeloid leukemia. Both conserved end residues are part of each CDR3. Each record gives: V gene, J gene, D gene, clone size, CDR3 protein, CDR3 DNA. The D gene is left open where the match is weak. Clone size is shown for a subset of rows, as once, few, many or a class of expanded clone.

TRBV6-1	TRBJ2-2	TRBD1	few	CASSPRGQLNTGELFF	TGTGCCAGCAGCCCCCGGGGACAGCTGAACACCGGGGAGCTGTTTTTT
TRBV5-6	TRBJ1-3	NA	NA	CASSDGLSGNTIYF	TGTGCCAGCAGCGACGGGCTATCTGGAAACACCATATATTTT
TRBV5-5	TRBJ2-7	NA	few	CASSTPTGPLEQYF	TGTGCCAGCAGCACCCCGACGGGACCGCTCGAGCAGTACTTC
TRBV7-2	TRBJ2-3	NA	few	CASSPQHSTDTQYF	TGTGCCAGCAGCCCCCAGCATAGCACAGATACGCAGTATTTT
TRBV20-1	TRBJ2-3	NA	few	CSAIGLASTDTQYF	TGCAGTGCTATTGGTCTAGCGAGCACAGATACGCAGTATTTT
TRBV7-9	TRBJ2-2	TRBD2	NA	CASTLAGDTGELFF	TGTGCCAGCACCCTGGCGGGAGACACCGGGGAGCTGTTTTTT
TRBV28	TRBJ2-7	NA	few	CASRVSTHPSYEQYF	TGTGCCAGCAGAGTGAGTACCCACCCGTCCTACGAGCAGTACTTC
TRBV12-3/TRBV12-4	TRBJ2-7	NA	NA	CASSPGGGNAFEQYF	TGTGCCAGCAGCCCTGGGGGCGGGAACGCTTTCGAGCAGTACTTC
TRBV11-1	TRBJ2-7	TRBD1	few	CASSQQGGTFQSPYEQYF	TGTGCCAGCAGCCAACAGGGGGGTACATTCCAATCTCCCTACGAGCAGTACTTC
TRBV3-1	TRBJ1-1	NA	NA	CASSHRNRGTEAFF	TGTGCCAGCAGCCACCGGAATCGGGGCACTGAAGCTTTCTTT
TRBV29-1	TRBJ1-1	NA	few	CSGRDGQAFF	TGCAGCGGACGGGACGGGCAAGCTTTCTTT
TRBV28	TRBJ2-1	NA	NA	CASSLRGAPYNEQFF	TGTGCCAGCAGTTTAAGGGGCGCCCCCTACAATGAGCAGTTCTTC
TRBV5-1	TRBJ1-2	TRBD1	NA	CASSLPGQTYGYTF	TGCGCCAGCAGCCTGCCGGGACAGACCTATGGCTACACCTTC
TRBV10-2	TRBJ2-3	NA	few	CASSPGLESTDTQYF	TGCGCCAGCAGTCCGGGTCTGGAAAGCACAGATACGCAGTATTTT
TRBV3-1	TRBJ2-1	TRBD2	NA	CASSPSGRAGMNRNNEQFF	TGTGCCAGCAGCCCGAGCGGGAGGGCCGGAATGAACAGAAACAATGAGCAGTTCTTC
TRBV29-1	TRBJ2-2	TRBD1	NA	CSVGDLGTVNTGELFF	TGCAGCGTTGGGGATTTGGGGACAGTGAACACCGGGGAGCTGTTTTTT
TRBV30	TRBJ2-1	TRBD2	NA	CAWSRLAGGGNEQFF	TGTGCCTGGAGCCGTCTAGCGGGAGGGGGCAATGAGCAGTTCTTC
TRBV20-1	TRBJ2-7	NA	few	CSATGLEYEQYF	TGCAGTGCAACCGGGCTGGAATACGAGCAGTACTTC
TRBV27	TRBJ2-7	TRBD2	few	CASSLLGGSGTPVEQYF	TGTGCCAGCAGTTTACTGGGAGGTAGCGGGACCCCTGTCGAGCAGTACTTC
TRBV20-1	TRBJ2-7	TRBD2	NA	CSAFIAGDHYEQYF	TGCAGTGCCTTCATAGCGGGGGACCACTACGAGCAGTACTTC
TRBV4-3	TRBJ2-3	TRBD2	NA	CASSQVEASGSTDTQYF	TGCGCCAGCAGCCAAGTCGAAGCTAGCGGGAGCACAGATACGCAGTATTTT
TRBV9	TRBJ2-3	NA	NA	CASSPPGRDTQYF	TGTGCCAGCAGCCCCCCCGGGAGAGATACGCAGTATTTT
TRBV27	TRBJ2-1	NA	NA	CASSQRGAVRNEQFF	TGTGCCAGCAGCCAAAGGGGTGCCGTTAGGAATGAGCAGTTCTTC
TRBV30	TRBJ2-1	TRBD1	NA	CAWSVEDRGSYNEQFF	TGTGCCTGGAGCGTTGAAGACAGGGGAAGCTACAATGAGCAGTTCTTC
TRBV6-5	TRBJ2-7	NA	NA	CASSLVEGGEQYF	TGTGCCAGCAGCCTTGTTGAGGGAGGCGAGCAGTACTTC
TRBV27	TRBJ1-5	NA	NA	CASSPGWGSNQPQHF	TGTGCCAGCAGTCCGGGTTGGGGTAGCAATCAGCCCCAGCATTTT
TRBV20-1	TRBJ2-7	NA	few	CSARDSGLTLEQYF	TGCAGTGCTAGAGACTCGGGACTCACTTTGGAGCAGTACTTC
TRBV30	TRBJ2-7	TRBD2	NA	CAWSADLAGSSYEQYF	TGTGCCTGGAGTGCCGACCTAGCGGGCTCCTCCTACGAGCAGTACTTC
TRBV20-1	TRBJ2-5	NA	many	CSAAGTGQETQYF	TGCAGTGCTGCCGGGACCGGACAAGAGACCCAGTACTTC
TRBV2	TRBJ2-3	NA	NA	CASSGRGSSTDTQYF	TGTGCCAGCAGTGGGAGGGGGTCTAGCACAGATACGCAGTATTTT
TRBV29-1	TRBJ1-1	NA	NA	CSVGGTLEAFF	TGCAGCGTGGGAGGGACCTTGGAAGCTTTCTTT
TRBV20-1	TRBJ2-3	TRBD2	many	CSARDVAGGPTDTQYF	TGCAGTGCTAGAGATGTAGCGGGAGGGCCCACAGATACGCAGTATTTT
TRBV9	TRBJ2-5	NA	NA	CASAPATSQPQETQYF	TGTGCCAGCGCGCCCGCGACTAGTCAACCCCAAGAGACCCAGTACTTC
TRBV5-1	TRBJ2-3	NA	NA	CASSLVSSAGSITDTQYF	TGCGCCAGCAGCTTGGTTTCGTCGGCGGGGAGCATCACAGATACGCAGTATTTT
TRBV9	TRBJ1-4	NA	few	CASSVGIRGRDEKLFF	TGTGCCAGCAGCGTAGGTATAAGGGGCAGGGATGAAAAACTGTTTTTT
TRBV20-1	TRBJ2-3	NA	many	CSASARHRTPPDTQYF	TGCAGTGCTAGTGCCAGACACCGTACCCCCCCAGATACGCAGTATTTT
TRBV21-1	TRBJ2-1	NA	few	CASSNRYPPGPSSYNEQFF	TGTGCCAGCAGCAATCGATACCCTCCGGGGCCAAGCTCCTACAATGAGCAGTTCTTC
TRBV20-1	TRBJ2-4	NA	many	CSARDHGNGIQYF	TGCAGTGCTAGAGATCACGGGAACGGCATTCAGTACTTC
TRBV24-1	TRBJ2-5	NA	few	CATSESGTPIQETQYF	TGTGCCACCAGTGAGTCCGGGACACCGATCCAAGAGACCCAGTACTTC
TRBV28	TRBJ2-7	NA	NA	CASSLDQAHEQYF	TGTGCCAGCAGTTTAGACCAGGCGCACGAGCAGTACTTC
TRBV10-3	TRBJ1-1	NA	NA	CAIAGRGTEAFF	TGTGCCATCGCCGGGAGGGGCACTGAAGCTTTCTTT
TRBV20-1	TRBJ2-1	TRBD1	NA	CSARGSSGQGNEQFF	TGCAGTGCTAGAGGCTCATCGGGACAGGGGAATGAGCAGTTCTTC
TRBV7-3	TRBJ2-1	NA	few	CASSLTGRGQGNEQFF	TGTGCCAGCAGCTTAACTGGACGAGGTCAGGGCAATGAGCAGTTCTTC
TRBV12-3/TRBV12-4	TRBJ1-1	TRBD1	many	CASSRQGNTEAFF	TGTGCCAGCAGTCGACAGGGAAACACTGAAGCTTTCTTT
TRBV21-1	TRBJ2-7	NA	NA	CARMKGQNSYEQYF	TGTGCCAGGATGAAAGGACAGAACTCCTACGAGCAGTACTTC
TRBV12-3/TRBV12-4	TRBJ2-5	NA	NA	CASNRAGPRETQYF	TGTGCCAGCAATCGGGCAGGCCCGCGTGAGACCCAGTACTTC
TRBV9	TRBJ2-1	NA	NA	CASSVAANNEQFF	TGTGCCAGCAGCGTAGCCGCTAACAATGAGCAGTTCTTC
TRBV29-1	TRBJ2-1	TRBD2	NA	CSVRGSEQFF	TGCAGCGTGCGGGGGTCGGAGCAGTTCTTC
TRBV15	TRBJ2-1	NA	few	CATSRASLDLGNEQFF	TGTGCCACCAGCAGAGCCTCTCTCGACCTCGGGAATGAGCAGTTCTTC
TRBV19	TRBJ1-5	TRBD1	NA	CASTTGQGRPQHF	TGTGCCAGTACCACGGGACAGGGCCGGCCCCAGCATTTT